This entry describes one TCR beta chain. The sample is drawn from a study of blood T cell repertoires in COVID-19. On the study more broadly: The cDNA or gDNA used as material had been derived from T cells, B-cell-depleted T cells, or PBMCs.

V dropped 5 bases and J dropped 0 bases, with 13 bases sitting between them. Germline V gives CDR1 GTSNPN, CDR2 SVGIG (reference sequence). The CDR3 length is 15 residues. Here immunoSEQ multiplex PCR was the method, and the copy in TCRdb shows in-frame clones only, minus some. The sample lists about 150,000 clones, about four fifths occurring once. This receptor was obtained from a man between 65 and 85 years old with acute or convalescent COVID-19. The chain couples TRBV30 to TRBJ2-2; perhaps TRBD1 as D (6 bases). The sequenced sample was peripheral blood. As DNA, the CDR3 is TGTGCCTGGGATCTCGGGACACCGAACACCGGGGAGCTGTTTTTT. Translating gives CAWDLGTPNTGELFF.